This TCR beta chain was captured in a study of early T cells in non-severe SARS-CoV-2 infection. For the study at large: Sequencing of bulk RNA from unsorted whole blood was done, without chain pairing.

The CDR3 covers 15 residues. The ends were cut back, 3 bases at V and 0 bases at J, with 10 bases in the middle. From germline, CDR1 is SGHRS and CDR2 YFSETQ. Unique molecular identifier tags were affixed to discrete cDNA molecules. TCRdb recomputed calls from the 5' RACE reads with MiXCR, one row per CDR3 protein. In the table there are about 79,000 distinct CDR3 sequences, around 14% of which are singletons. Comment on this clonotype: Its target is unknown.

Findings and limits, study-wide: Anti-spike CD8 responses were favored by VDJdb matching, which missed private and CD4 specificities.

The receptor was derived from an adult who was a healthcare worker with PCR-confirmed SARS-CoV-2 infection or an uninfected control (not recorded which). The sample taken for sequencing was whole blood. The chain carries TRBV5-1 and TRBJ2-1, with no clear D. The CDR3 sequence: CASSWAESSYNEQFF. In nucleotides, the CDR3 is TGCGCCAGCAGCTGGGCGGAGAGCTCCTACAATGAGCAGTTCTTC.